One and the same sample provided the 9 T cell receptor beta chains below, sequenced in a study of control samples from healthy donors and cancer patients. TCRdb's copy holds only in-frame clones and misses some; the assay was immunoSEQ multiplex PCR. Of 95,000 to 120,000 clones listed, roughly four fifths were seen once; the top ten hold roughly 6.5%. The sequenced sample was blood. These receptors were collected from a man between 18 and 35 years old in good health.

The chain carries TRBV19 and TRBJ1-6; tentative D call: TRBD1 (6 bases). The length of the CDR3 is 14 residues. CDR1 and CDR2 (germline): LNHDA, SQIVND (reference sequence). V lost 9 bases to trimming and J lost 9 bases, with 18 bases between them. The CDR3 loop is CASAGGGRGSPLHF. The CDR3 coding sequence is TGTGCCAGCGCGGGGGGGGGCCGTGGTTCACCCCTCCACTTT.

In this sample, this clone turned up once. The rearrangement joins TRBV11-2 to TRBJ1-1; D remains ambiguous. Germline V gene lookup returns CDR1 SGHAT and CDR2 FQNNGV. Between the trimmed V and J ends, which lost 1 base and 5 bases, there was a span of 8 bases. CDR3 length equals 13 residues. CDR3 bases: TGTGCCAGCAGCTTAGGGCTGGGGACTGAAGCTTTCTTT. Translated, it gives CASSLGLGTEAFF.

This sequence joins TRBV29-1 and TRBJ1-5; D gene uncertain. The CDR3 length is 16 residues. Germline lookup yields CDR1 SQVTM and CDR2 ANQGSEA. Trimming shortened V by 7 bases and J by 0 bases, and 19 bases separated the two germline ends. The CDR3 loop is CSAWEGTGNSNQPQHF. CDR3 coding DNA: TGCAGCGCCTGGGAGGGAACCGGGAATAGCAATCAGCCCCAGCATTTT.

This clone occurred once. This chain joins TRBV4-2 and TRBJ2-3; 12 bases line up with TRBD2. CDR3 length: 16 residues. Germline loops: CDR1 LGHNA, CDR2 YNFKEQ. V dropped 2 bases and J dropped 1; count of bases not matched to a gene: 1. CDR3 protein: CASSQRLAGGTDTQYF. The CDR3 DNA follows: TGTGCCAGCAGCCAAAGACTAGCGGGGGGCACAGATACGCAGTATTTT.

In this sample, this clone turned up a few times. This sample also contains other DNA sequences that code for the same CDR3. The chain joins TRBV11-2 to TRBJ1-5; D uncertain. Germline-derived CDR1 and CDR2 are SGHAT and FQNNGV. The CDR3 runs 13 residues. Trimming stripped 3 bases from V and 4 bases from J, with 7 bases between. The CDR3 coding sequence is TGTGCCAGCAGCTTGGGGTTTAATCAGCCCCAGCATTTT. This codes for CASSLGFNQPQHF.

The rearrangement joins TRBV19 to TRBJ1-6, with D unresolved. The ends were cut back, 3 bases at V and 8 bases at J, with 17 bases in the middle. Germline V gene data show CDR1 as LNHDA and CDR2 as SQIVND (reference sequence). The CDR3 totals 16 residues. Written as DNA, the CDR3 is TGTGCCAGTAGTATCCCGGCAAGGGATGGTGATTCACCCCTCCACTTT. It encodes CASSIPARDGDSPLHF.

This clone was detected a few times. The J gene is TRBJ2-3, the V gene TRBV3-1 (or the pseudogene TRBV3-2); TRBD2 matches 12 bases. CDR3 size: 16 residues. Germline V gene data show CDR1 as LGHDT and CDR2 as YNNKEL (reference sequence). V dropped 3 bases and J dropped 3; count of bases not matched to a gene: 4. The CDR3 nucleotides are TGTGCCAGCAGCCATTCGACTAGCGGGGGTACAGATACGCAGTATTTT. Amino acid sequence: CASSHSTSGGTDTQYF.

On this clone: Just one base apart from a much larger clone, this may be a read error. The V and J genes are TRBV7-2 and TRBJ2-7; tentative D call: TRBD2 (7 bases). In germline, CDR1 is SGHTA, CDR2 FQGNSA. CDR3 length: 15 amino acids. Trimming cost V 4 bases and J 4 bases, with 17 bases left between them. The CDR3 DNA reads TGTGCCAGCAGCTGGGGGACAAGGGAGGGGTACGAGCAGTACTTC. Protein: CASSWGTREGYEQYF.

The CDR3 nucleotides read TGTGCCAGCAGCTTTTTAAGGGATACAGAGACCCAGTACTTC. Amino acid sequence: CASSFLRDTETQYF. The V and J genes are TRBV5-6 and TRBJ2-5; D gene uncertain. From germline, CDR1 is SGHDT and CDR2 YYEEEE. Deletions cut 2 bases from V and 4 bases from J, with 12 bases between. CDR3 length: 14 amino acids. The entire variable domain, with the rest obtained from reference TRBV5-6 and TRBJ2-5, is as follows: DAGVTQSPTHLIKTRGQQVTLRCSPKSGHDTVSWYQQALGQGPQFIFQYYEEEERQRGNFPDRFSGHQFPNYSSELNVNALLLGDSALYLCASSFLRDTETQYFGPGTRLLVL.